This TCR beta chain stems from a study of cytomegalovirus exposure and HLA in healthy donors. The study's findings and limits: Immune exposure information comprised only CMV serostatus. A later look showed TCR association rates differing by HLA locus, highest for DRB1 and lowest for HLA-C.

Each of the donors was a healthy bone marrow donor. The PCR had 60 Vbeta and 13 Jbeta primers. Authors' methods: A follow-up analysis tallied tens of millions of unique TCR beta chains, roughly 10 million shared. Sequencing was performed with immunoSEQ multiplex PCR; in TCRdb, only in-frame clones are kept and a portion is missing. V and J calls and clone size are given by that table; D and trimming were obtained from the DNA. In the table there are some 150,000 clones, 70% to 85% of which are singletons. The CDR3 contains 15 residues. The V and J ends lost 3 bases and 9 bases, in that order; junction bases with no gene match: 11. CDR1 SGHRS and CDR2 YFSETQ come from the germline V gene. A note on this clone: Its antigen is as yet unknown.

The genes are TRBV5-1 and TRBJ2-1; 8 positions agree with TRBD2. This receptor was taken from a man between 40 and 49 years old in good health and CMV-seronegative. Sequences were obtained from PBMCs. DNA for the CDR3: TGCGCCAGCAGCTCCACTAGCGGAGCCAAGGGTGAGCAGTTCTTC. Translation gives CASSSTSGAKGEQFF.